This T cell receptor beta chain was found in a study of blood T cell repertoires in COVID-19. This clone was seen only once. The protocol was immunoSEQ multiplex PCR, while the TCRdb copy is restricted to in-frame clones and leaves out a portion. The sample holds a few hundred thousand clones; around 86% are singletons and the top ten take roughly 3%. The sequencing input was peripheral blood. The TCR sequence derives from a man between 60 and 75 years old with acute or convalescent COVID-19.

CDR3 DNA sequence: TGTGCCAGCAGTCCGACTAGCGGGGCACAAGAGACCCAGTACTTC. Its translation: CASSPTSGAQETQYF. This chain links TRBV28 with TRBJ2-5, with 11 positions matching TRBD2. This CDR3 spans 15 amino acids. CDR1 is MDHEN and CDR2 is SYDVKM in the germline V gene. After removal of 5 bases from V and 2 bases from J, the junction contained 4 bases not matched to a gene.